Below are 11 T cell receptor beta chains sequenced from a single sample in a study of blood T cell repertoires in COVID-19. Profiling relied on immunoSEQ multiplex PCR, and the TCRdb table lists in-frame clones only, not all of them. The table lists some 110,000 clones, roughly 90% of them singletons, with approximately 4.3% in the top ten. Input material: peripheral blood. Source of these receptors: a man in his forties with acute or convalescent COVID-19.

This clone has just a few counts. The CDR3 bases are TGTGCCAGCAGCTTAGTCATTTCAGACTACGAGCAGTACTTC. Translation gives CASSLVISDYEQYF. The chain couples TRBV7-6 to TRBJ2-7; D call uncertain. Germline CDR1 reads SGHVS; CDR2 reads FNYEAQ. V lost 1 base and J 3 bases, leaving 10 bases between the germline ends. CDR3 size: 14 residues.

The chain combines TRBV12-5 with TRBJ1-6; TRBD1 agrees at 7 bases. The trim removed 5 bases at V and 9 bases at J, leaving 4 bases unmatched. CDR3 length: 13 residues. Per germline, CDR1 LGHNT and CDR2 FRNRAP. CDR3 in amino acids: CASGPGGGSPLHF. The DNA for the CDR3 is TGTGCTAGTGGTCCAGGGGGAGGTTCACCCCTCCACTTT.

In this sample, this clone turned up a few times. The chain uses TRBV4-1 and TRBJ2-5; TRBD2 might be the D (6 bases). The CDR3 runs 17 residues. Per germline, CDR1 MGHRA and CDR2 YSYEKL. Trimming left V 1 base short and J 7 bases short, with 22 bases between. This CDR3 reads CASSQVRVGGDVSTQYF. In DNA form, the CDR3 reads TGCGCCAGCAGCCAAGTCAGAGTCGGAGGGGACGTTTCGACCCAGTACTTC.

This clone was detected once. The chain joins TRBV27 to TRBJ1-5; weak D call: TRBD1 (5 bases). The CDR3 has 15 residues. In germline, CDR1 is MNHEY, CDR2 SMNVEV (reference sequence). The ends were cut back, 6 bases at V and 3 bases at J, with 15 bases in the middle. The DNA of the CDR3 is TGTGCCAGCAGGGGGATAGACAGTTTCAATCAGCCCCAGCATTTT. Translated: CASRGIDSFNQPQHF.

The chain is built from TRBV6-5 and TRBJ1-1; TRBD1 might be the D (5 bases). Trimming took 6 bases from V and 2 from J, leaving 10 bases between them. The CDR3 length is 13 residues. Germline values: CDR1 MNHEY, CDR2 SVGAGI. The CDR3 region has the DNA TGTGCCAGCAGCCGGGACTATAACACTGAAGCTTTCTTT. This codes for CASSRDYNTEAFF.

The chain combines TRBV6-5 with TRBJ2-7; tentative D call: TRBD1 (5 bases). The V gene lost 7 bases and the J gene lost 6 bases, with 13 bases spanning the gap. Germline V gene data show CDR1 as MNHEY and CDR2 as SVGAGI. The CDR3 has 12 residues. CDR3 nucleotide sequence: TGTGCCAGCACCTACACAGGAGCCGAGCAGTACTTC. Its translation is CASTYTGAEQYF.

The J gene is TRBJ1-1, the V gene TRBV29-1; D ambiguous. V was clipped by 1 base and J by 7 bases, with 4 bases between them. CDR3 size: 10 residues. Per germline, CDR1 SQVTM and CDR2 ANQGSEA. Here the CDR3 reads CSVEGGEAFF. The CDR3 DNA sequence: TGCAGCGTTGAAGGCGGTGAAGCTTTCTTT.

This chain uses TRBV20-1 with TRBJ1-6, with TRBD1 matching over 10 bases. The germline gives CDR1 DFQATT, CDR2 SNEGSKA (reference sequence). This CDR3 comprises 11 residues. The V gene end was trimmed by 6 bases and the J gene end by 14 bases; junction bases not matched to a gene: 4. CDR3 sequence (DNA): TGCAGTGCAGGGACAGGGGTTTCCCTCCACTTT. Residues: CSAGTGVSLHF.

The chain recombines TRBV2 with TRBJ2-1; TRBD1 aligns across 7 bases. The CDR3 sequence is 15 residues long. CDR1 is SNHLY, CDR2 FYNNEI, per germline. Unmatched junction bases numbered 8, after V lost 7 bases and J lost 2 bases. The chain's CDR3 is CASTPDRTTYNEQFF. CDR3 in DNA: TGTGCCAGCACCCCGGACAGGACCACCTACAATGAGCAGTTCTTC.

The rearrangement joins TRBV27 to TRBJ2-1, with 15 bases aligning to TRBD2. V shed 6 bases, J shed 10 bases, and the junction held 10 bases outside the gene matches. This CDR3 has 16 amino acids. The V gene's germline CDR1 is MNHEY and CDR2 SMNVEV (reference sequence). CDR3 nucleotide sequence: TGTGCCAGCAGAGAGGGGACTAGCGGGAGGACTCTCGAGCAGTTCTTC. This codes for CASREGTSGRTLEQFF.

The chain employs TRBV4-3 and TRBJ2-5, with 8 bases aligning to TRBD1. V was clipped by 0 bases and J by 14 bases; unmatched bases: 8. The CDR3 is made up of 13 amino acids. From germline, CDR1 is LGHNA and CDR2 YSLEER. DNA of the CDR3: TGCGCCAGCAGCCAAGAATTAGGGGACAGGAGTTACTTC. It encodes CASSQELGDRSYF.